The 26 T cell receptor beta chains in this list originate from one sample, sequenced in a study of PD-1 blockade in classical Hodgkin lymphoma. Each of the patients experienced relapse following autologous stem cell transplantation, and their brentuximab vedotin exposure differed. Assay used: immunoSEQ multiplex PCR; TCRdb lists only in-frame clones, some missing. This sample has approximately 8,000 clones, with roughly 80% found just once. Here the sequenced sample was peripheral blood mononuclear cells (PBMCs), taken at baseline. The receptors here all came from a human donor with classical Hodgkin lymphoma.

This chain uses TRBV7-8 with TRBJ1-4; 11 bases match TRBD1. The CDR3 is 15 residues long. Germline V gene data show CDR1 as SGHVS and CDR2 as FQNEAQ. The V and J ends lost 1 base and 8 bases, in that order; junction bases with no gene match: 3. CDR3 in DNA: TGTGCCAGCAGCTTAGGGACAGGGGGCGGAGAAAAACTGTTTTTT. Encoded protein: CASSLGTGGGEKLFF. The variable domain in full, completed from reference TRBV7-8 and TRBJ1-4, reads GAGVSQSPRYKVAKRGQDVALRCDPISGHVSLFWYQQALGQGPEFLTYFQNEAQLDKSGLPSDRFFAERPEGSVSTLKIQRTQQEDSAVYLCASSLGTGGGEKLFFGSGTQLSVL.

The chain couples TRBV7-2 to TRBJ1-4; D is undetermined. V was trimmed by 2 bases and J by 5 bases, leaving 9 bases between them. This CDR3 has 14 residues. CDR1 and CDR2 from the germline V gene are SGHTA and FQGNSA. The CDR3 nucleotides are TGTGCCAGCAGCTTAAGCCCTCTAAATGAAAAACTGTTTTTT. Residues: CASSLSPLNEKLFF.

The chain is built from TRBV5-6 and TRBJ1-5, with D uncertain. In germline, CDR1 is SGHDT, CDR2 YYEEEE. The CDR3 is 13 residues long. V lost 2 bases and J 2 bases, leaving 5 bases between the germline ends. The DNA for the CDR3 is TGTGCCAGCAGCTTAGACCGCAATCAGCCCCAGCATTTT. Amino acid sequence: CASSLDRNQPQHF.

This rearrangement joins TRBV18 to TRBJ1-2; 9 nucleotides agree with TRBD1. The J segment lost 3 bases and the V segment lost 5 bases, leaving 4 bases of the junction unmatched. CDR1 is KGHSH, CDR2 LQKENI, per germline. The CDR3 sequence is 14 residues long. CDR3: CASSRGQGDYGYTF. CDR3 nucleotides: TGTGCCAGCTCAAGGGGACAGGGTGACTATGGCTACACCTTC.

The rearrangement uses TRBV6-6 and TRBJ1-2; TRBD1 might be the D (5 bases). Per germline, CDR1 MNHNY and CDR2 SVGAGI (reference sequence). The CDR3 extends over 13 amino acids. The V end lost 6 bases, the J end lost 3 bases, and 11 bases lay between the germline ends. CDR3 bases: TGTGCCAGCAGATCGGACATTGACTATGGCTACACCTTC. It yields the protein CASRSDIDYGYTF.

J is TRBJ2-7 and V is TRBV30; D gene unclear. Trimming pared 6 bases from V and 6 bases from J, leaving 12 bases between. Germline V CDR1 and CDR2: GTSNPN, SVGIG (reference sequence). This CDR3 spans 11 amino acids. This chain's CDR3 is CACGGVIEQYF. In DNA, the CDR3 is TGTGCCTGTGGTGGGGTTATCGAGCAGTACTTC.

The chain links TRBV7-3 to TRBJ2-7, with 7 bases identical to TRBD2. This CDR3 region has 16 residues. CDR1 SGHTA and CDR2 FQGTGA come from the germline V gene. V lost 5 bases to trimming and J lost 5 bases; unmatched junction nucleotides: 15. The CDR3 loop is CASSPNRGGANNEQYF. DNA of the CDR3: TGTGCCAGCAGCCCTAACCGGGGAGGGGCGAACAACGAGCAGTACTTC.

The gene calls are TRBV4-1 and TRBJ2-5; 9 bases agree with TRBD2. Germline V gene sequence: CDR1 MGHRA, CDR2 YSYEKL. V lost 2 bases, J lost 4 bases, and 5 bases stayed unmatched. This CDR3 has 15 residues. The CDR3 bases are TGCGCCAGCAGCCAAAGTAGCGGGAGCGGAGAGACCCAGTACTTC. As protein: CASSQSSGSGETQYF.

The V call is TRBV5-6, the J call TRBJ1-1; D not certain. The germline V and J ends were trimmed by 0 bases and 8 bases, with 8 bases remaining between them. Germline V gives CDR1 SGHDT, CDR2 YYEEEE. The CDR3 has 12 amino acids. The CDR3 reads CASSLASGEAFF. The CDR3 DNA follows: TGTGCCAGCAGCTTGGCCTCGGGGGAAGCTTTCTTT. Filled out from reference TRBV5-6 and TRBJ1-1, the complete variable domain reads DAGVTQSPTHLIKTRGQQVTLRCSPKSGHDTVSWYQQALGQGPQFIFQYYEEEERQRGNFPDRFSGHQFPNYSSELNVNALLLGDSALYLCASSLASGEAFFGQGTRLTVV.

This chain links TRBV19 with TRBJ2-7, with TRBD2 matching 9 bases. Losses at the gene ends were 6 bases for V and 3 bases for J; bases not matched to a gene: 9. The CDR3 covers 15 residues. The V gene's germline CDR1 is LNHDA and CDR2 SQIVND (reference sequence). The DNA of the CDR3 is TGTGCCAGTAGGCCCGGGACTAGCAGCCTCTACGAGCAGTACTTC. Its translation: CASRPGTSSLYEQYF.

CDR3 sequence (DNA): TGTGCCAGCAGGGGGGACTCAAAGGCCGAGACCCAGTACTTC. It encodes CASRGDSKAETQYF. The rearrangement uses TRBV2 and TRBJ2-5, with D tentatively TRBD2 (6 bases). V was cut by 6 bases and J by 5 bases, with 16 bases left in between. CDR1 is SNHLY and CDR2 is FYNNEI in the germline V gene. This CDR3 has 14 amino acids.

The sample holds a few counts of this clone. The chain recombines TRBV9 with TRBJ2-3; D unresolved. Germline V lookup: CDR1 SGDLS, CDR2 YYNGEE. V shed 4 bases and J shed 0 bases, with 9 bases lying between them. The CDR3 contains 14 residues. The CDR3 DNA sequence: TGTGCCAGCAGCACCGGCCCAAGCACAGATACGCAGTATTTT. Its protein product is CASSTGPSTDTQYF. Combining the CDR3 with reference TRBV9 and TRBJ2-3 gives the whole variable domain DSGVTQTPKHLITATGQRVTLRCSPRSGDLSVYWYQQSLDQGLQFLIQYYNGEERAKGNILERFSAQQFPDLHSELNLSSLELGDSALYFCASSTGPSTDTQYFGPGTRLTVL.

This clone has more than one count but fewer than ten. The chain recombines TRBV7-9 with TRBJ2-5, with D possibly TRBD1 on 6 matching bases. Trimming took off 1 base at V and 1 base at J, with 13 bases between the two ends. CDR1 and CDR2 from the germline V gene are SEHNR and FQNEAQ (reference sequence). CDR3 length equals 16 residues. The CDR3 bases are TGTGCCAGCAGCTTAGGAGTAGGGGGTGGCCAAGAGACCCAGTACTTC. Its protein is CASSLGVGGGQETQYF.

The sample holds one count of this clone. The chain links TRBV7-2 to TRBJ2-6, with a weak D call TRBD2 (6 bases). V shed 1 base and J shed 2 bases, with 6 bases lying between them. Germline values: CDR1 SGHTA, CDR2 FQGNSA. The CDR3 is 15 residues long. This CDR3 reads CASSLGGAGANVLTF. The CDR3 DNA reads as TGTGCCAGCAGCTTAGGGGGGGCTGGGGCCAACGTCCTGACTTTC.

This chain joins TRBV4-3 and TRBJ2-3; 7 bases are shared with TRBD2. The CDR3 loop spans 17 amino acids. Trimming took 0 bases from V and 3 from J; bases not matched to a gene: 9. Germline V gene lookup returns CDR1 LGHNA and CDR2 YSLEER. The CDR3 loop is CASSQDMMGEGTDTQYF. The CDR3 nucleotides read TGCGCCAGCAGCCAAGATATGATGGGGGAGGGAACAGATACGCAGTATTTT.

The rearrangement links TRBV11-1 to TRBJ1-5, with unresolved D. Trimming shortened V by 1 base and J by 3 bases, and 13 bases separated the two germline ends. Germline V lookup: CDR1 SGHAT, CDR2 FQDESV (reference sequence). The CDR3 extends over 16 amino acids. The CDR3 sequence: CASSLGRGQVNQPQHF. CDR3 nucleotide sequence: TGTGCCAGCAGCTTAGGGAGAGGGCAGGTCAATCAGCCCCAGCATTTT.

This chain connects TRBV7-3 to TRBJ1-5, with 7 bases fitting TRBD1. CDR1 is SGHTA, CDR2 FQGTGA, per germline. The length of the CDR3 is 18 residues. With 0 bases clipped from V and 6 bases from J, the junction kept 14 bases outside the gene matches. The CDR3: CASSLTGEQGTASQPQHF. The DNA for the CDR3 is TGTGCCAGCAGCTTAACAGGGGAACAAGGGACAGCTTCTCAGCCCCAGCATTTT. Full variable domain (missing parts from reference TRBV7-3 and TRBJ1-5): GAGVSQTPSNKVTEKGKYVELRCDPISGHTALYWYRQSLGQGPEFLIYFQGTGAADDSGLPNDRFFAVRPEGSVSTLKIQRTERGDSAVYLCASSLTGEQGTASQPQHFGDGTRLSIL.

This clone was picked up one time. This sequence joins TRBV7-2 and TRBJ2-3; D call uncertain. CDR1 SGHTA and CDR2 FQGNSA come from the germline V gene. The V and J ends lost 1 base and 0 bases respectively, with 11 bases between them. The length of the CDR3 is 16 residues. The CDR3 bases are TGTGCCAGCAGCTTAGTAGGCGGTTATAGCACAGATACGCAGTATTTT. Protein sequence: CASSLVGGYSTDTQYF.

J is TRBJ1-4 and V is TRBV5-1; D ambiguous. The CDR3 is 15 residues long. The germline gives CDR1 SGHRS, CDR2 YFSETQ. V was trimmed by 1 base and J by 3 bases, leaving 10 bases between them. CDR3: CASSLTAAANEKLFF. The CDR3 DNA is TGCGCCAGCAGCTTGACAGCAGCAGCTAATGAAAAACTGTTTTTT.

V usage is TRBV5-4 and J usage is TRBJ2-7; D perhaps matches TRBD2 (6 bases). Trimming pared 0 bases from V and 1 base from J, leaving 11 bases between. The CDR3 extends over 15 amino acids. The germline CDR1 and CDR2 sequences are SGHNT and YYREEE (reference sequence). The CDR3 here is CASSLGSGRSYEQYF. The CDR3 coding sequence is TGTGCCAGCAGCTTGGGTAGCGGCCGATCCTACGAGCAGTACTTC.

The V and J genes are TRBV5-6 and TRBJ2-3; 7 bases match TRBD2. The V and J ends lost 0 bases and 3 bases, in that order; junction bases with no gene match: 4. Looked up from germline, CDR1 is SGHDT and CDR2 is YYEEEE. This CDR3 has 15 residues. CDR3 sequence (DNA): TGTGCCAGCAGCTTGGGTGTCGGGAGGACAGATACGCAGTATTTT. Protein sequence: CASSLGVGRTDTQYF.

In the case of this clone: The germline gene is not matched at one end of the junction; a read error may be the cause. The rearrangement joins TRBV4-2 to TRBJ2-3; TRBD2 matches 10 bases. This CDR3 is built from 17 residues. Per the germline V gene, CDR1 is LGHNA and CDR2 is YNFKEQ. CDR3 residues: CASSQGASGSLADTQYF. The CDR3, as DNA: TGTGCCAGCAGTCAAGGGGCTAGCGGGAGTCTGGCAGATACGCAGTATTTT.

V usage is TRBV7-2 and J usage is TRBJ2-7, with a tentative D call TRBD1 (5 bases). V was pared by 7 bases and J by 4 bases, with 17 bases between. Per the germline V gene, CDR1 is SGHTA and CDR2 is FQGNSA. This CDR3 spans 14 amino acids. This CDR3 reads CASTTPGSSYEQYF. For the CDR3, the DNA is TGTGCCAGCACCACGCCAGGGTCTAGTTACGAGCAGTACTTC.

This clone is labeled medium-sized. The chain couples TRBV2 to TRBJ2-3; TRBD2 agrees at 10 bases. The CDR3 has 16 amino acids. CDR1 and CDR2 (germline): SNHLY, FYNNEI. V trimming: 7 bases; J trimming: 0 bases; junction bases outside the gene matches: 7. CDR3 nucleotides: TGTGCCAGCACTCTAGGACTAGCGGCTAGCACAGATACGCAGTATTTT. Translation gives CASTLGLAASTDTQYF.

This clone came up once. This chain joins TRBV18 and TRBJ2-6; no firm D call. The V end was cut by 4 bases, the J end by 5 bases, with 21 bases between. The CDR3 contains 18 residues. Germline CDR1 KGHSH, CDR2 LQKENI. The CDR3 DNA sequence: TGTGCCAGCTCACTCCTCGAACATTTACAAAGTCGGGCCAACGTCCTGACTTTC. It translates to CASSLLEHLQSRANVLTF. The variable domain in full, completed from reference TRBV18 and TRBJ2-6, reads NAGVMQNPRHLVRRRGQEARLRCSPMKGHSHVYWYRQLPEEGLKFMVYLQKENIIDESGMPKERFSAEFPKEGPSILRIQQVVRGDSAAYFCASSLLEHLQSRANVLTFGAGSRLTVL.

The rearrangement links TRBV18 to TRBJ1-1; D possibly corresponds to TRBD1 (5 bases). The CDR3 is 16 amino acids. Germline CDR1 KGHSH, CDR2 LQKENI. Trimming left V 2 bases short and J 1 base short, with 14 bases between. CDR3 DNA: TGTGCCAGCTCACCAACCCAAACAGGAGCGAACACTGAAGCTTTCTTT. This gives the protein CASSPTQTGANTEAFF.